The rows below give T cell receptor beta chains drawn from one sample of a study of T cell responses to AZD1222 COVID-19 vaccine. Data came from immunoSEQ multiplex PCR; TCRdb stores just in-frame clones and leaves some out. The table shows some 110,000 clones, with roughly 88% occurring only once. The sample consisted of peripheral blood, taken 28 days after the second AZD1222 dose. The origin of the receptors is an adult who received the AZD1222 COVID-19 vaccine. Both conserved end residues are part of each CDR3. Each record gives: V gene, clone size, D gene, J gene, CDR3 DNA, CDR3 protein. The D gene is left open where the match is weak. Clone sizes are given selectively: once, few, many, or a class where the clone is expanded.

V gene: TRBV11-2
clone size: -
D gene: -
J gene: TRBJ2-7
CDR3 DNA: TGTGCCAGCAGCTTAGGCCCAGGGTACGAGCAGTACTTC
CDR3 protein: CASSLGPGYEQYF

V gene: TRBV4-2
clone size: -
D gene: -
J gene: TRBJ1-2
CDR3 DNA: TGTGCCAGCAGCCGATTCGGGGGGGGCGTTGACTATGGCTACACCTTC
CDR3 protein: CASSRFGGGVDYGYTF

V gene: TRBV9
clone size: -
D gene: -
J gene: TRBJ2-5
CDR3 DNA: TGTGCCAGCAGCGCTTCAAACTTCCAAGAGACCCAGTACTTC
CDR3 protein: CASSASNFQETQYF

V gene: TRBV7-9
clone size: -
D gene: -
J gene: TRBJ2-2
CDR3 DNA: TGTGCCAGCAGCTTATTACAGGCCCTCACCGGGGAGCTGTTTTTT
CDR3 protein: CASSLLQALTGELFF

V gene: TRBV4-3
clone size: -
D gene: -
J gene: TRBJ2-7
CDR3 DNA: TGCGCCAGCAGCCAAGGTTTGGCAGACCTTTACGAGCAGTACTTC
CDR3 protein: CASSQGLADLYEQYF

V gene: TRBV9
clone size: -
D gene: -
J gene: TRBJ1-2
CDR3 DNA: TGTGCCAGCAGCGGAGGACAGAATGGCTACACCTTC
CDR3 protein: CASSGGQNGYTF

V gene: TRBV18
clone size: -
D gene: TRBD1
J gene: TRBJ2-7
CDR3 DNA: TGTGCCAGCTCCCCCTCATTAGGGACAGGGGGTTCTAACGAGCAGTACTTC
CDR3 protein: CASSPSLGTGGSNEQYF

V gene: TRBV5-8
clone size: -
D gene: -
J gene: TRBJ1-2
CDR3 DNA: TGTGCCAGCATTACGACAGAGGCCGGGCGCGGCTACACCTTC
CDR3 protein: CASITTEAGRGYTF

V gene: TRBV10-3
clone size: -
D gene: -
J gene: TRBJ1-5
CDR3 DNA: TGTGCCATCAGTGTGACAAATCAGCCCCAGCATTTT
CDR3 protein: CAISVTNQPQHF

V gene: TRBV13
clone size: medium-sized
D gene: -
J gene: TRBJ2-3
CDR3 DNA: TGTGCCAGCAGCTTCGGGGGCAGCTTCACAGATACGCAGTATTTT
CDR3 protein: CASSFGGSFTDTQYF

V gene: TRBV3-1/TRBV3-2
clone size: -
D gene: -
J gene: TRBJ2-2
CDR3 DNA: TGTGCCAGCAGCCAAGGGGGGACCGACCAGGGCGGGGAGCTGTTTTTT
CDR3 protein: CASSQGGTDQGGELFF

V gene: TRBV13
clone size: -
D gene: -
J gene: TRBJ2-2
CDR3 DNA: TGTGCCAGCAGCTCTTTGGGGGTCGGGGAGCTGTTTTTT
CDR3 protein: CASSSLGVGELFF

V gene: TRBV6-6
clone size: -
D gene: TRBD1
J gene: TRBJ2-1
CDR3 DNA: TGTGCCAGCAAGAGGGACAGGGACTCCTCTGAGCAGTTCTTC
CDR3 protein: CASKRDRDSSEQFF

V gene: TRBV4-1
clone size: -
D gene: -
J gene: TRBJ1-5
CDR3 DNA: TGCGCCAGCAGCCAAGATTGGCAGAGTGGGCAGCCCCAGCATTTT
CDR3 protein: CASSQDWQSGQPQHF

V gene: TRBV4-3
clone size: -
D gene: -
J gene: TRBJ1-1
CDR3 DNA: TGCGCCAGCAGCCAAGTAGGATACACTGAAGCTTTCTTT
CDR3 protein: CASSQVGYTEAFF

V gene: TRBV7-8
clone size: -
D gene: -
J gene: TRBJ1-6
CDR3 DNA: TGTGCCAGCAGCTTAGATGACAGTAAATATTCACCCCTCCACTTT
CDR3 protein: CASSLDDSKYSPLHF

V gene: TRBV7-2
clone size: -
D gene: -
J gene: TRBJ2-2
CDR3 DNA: TGTGCCTCCTCCGTGACAGCGAACACCGGGGAGCTGTTTTTT
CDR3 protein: CASSVTANTGELFF

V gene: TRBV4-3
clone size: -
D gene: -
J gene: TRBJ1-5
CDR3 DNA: TGCGCCAGCAGCCAAGATGTCGATGGAGGCGGCCTCAATCAGCCCCAGCATTTT
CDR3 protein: CASSQDVDGGGLNQPQHF

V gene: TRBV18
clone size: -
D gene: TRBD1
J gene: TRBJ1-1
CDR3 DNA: TGTGCCAGCGCGAGACAGGGGCGAACCACTGAAGCTTTCTTT
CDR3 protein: CASARQGRTTEAFF

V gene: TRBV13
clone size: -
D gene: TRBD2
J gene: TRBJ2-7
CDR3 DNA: TGTGCCAGCAGCTTAGGCCTGGTGGGCGGGGGGCGCTTCGAGCAGTACTTC
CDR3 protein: CASSLGLVGGGRFEQYF

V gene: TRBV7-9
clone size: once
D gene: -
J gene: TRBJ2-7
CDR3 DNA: TGTGCCAGCAGCTTCGGAACTAGTACCTACGAGCAGTACTTC
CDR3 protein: CASSFGTSTYEQYF

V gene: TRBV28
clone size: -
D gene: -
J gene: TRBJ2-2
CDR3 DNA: TGTGCCAGTGTCAGTGCGAACACCGGGGAGCTGTTTTTT
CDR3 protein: CASVSANTGELFF

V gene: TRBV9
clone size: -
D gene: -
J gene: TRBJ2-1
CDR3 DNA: TGTGCCAGCTCCCCGGGCAATGAGCAGTTCTTC
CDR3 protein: CASSPGNEQFF

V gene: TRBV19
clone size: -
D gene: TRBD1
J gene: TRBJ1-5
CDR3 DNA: TGTGCCAGTAGTATTTTTGGGACAGGGAATCAGCCCCAGCATTTT
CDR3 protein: CASSIFGTGNQPQHF

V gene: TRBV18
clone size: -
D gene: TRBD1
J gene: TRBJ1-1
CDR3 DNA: TGTGCCAGCTCACCCCGACAGGGCGATTGGACTGAAGCTTTCTTT
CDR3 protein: CASSPRQGDWTEAFF

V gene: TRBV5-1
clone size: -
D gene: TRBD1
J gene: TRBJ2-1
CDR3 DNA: TGCGCCAGCAGCCTTGACAGGGGGCCCAATGAGCAGTTCTTC
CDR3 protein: CASSLDRGPNEQFF

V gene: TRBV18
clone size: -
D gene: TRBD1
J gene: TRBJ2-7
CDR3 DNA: TGTGCCAGCTCGACAGGGTACTCCTACGAGCAGTACTTC
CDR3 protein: CASSTGYSYEQYF

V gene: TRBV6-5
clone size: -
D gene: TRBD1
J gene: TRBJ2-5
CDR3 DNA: TGTGCCAGCAGTTATGGGACAGGGGGCTTGGGTGAGACCCAGTACTTC
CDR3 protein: CASSYGTGGLGETQYF

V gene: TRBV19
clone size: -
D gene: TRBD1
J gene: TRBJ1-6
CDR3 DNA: TGTGCCAGTAAGGCAGGGGGAGGGTCACCCCTCCACTTT
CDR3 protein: CASKAGGGSPLHF

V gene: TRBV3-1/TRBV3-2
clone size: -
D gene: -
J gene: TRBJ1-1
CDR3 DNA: TGTGCCAGCAGCCAGGCCCCGGACAGCACTGAAGCTTTCTTT
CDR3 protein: CASSQAPDSTEAFF

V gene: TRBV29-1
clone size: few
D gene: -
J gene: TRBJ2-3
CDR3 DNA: TGCAGCGTTGAGGGTGGAGATAGCACAGATACGCAGTATTTT
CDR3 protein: CSVEGGDSTDTQYF

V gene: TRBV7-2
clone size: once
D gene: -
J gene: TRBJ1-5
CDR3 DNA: TGTGCCAGCAGCTCCCAGGGGAATCAGCCCCAGCATTTT
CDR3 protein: CASSSQGNQPQHF

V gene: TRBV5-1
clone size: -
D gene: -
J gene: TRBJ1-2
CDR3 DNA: TGCGCCAGCAGCTTGCGTACAGGCAACTATGGCTACACCTTC
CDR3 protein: CASSLRTGNYGYTF

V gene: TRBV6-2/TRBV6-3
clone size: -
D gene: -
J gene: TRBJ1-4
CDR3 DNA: TGTGCCAGCAGTTCCACAGGGCTTGGAAAACTGTTTTTT
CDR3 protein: CASSSTGLGKLFF

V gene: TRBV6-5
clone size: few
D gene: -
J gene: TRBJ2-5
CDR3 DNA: TGTGCCAGCAGTACGGGGAACCAAGAGACCCAGTACTTC
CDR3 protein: CASSTGNQETQYF

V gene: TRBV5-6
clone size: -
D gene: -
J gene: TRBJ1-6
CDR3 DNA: TGTGCCAGCAGCTTGCCGGGCTCCTATAATTCACCCCTCCACTTT
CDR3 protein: CASSLPGSYNSPLHF

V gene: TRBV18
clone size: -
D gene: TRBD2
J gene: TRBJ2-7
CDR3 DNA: TGTGCCAGCTTGCCTAGCGGGGCCTACGAGCAGTACTTC
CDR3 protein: CASLPSGAYEQYF

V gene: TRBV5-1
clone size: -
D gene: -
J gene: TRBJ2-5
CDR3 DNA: TGCGCCAGCAGCCGCAGAGAGTCAGAGACCCAGTACTTC
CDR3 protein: CASSRRESETQYF

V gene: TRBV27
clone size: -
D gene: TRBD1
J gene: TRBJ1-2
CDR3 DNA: TGTGCCAGCAGTCCCACAACCTCCGGGACAGGGGGTGGCTACACCTTC
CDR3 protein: CASSPTTSGTGGGYTF

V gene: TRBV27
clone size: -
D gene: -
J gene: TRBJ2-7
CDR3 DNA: TGTGCCAGCAGTTTATTTCCGGGACCTTACGAGCAGTACTTC
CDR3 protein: CASSLFPGPYEQYF

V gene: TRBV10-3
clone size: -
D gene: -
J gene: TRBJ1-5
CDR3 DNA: TGTGCCATCAGCAGGAGTGTCCAATATCAGCCCCAGCATTTT
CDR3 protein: CAISRSVQYQPQHF

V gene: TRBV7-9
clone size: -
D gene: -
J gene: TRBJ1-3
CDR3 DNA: TGTGCCAGCCCTGGGGTGGGAAACACCATATATTTT
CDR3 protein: CASPGVGNTIYF

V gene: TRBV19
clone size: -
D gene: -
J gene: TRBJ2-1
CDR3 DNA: TGTGCCAGTAGCCGCGGGGGCAGGGGAACGGATGAGCAGTTCTTC
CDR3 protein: CASSRGGRGTDEQFF

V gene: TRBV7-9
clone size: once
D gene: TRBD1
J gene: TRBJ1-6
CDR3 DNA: TGTGCCAGCAGCTTTTTTCAGGGGGATTCACCCCTCCACTTT
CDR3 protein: CASSFFQGDSPLHF

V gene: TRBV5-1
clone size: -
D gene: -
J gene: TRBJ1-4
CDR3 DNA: TGCGCCAGCAACGGGGAAGGAGAAAAACTGTTTTTT
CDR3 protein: CASNGEGEKLFF